This T cell receptor beta chain came from a study of blood T cell repertoires in COVID-19. Study details: Samples of COVID-19 (acute and convalescent) were obtained from the United States, Italy and Spain.

The germline V and J ends were trimmed by 1 base and 3 bases, with 7 bases remaining between them. CDR3 length: 14 amino acids. Germline V gives CDR1 LGHDT, CDR2 YNNKEL (reference sequence). Clones were sequenced by immunoSEQ multiplex PCR, and TCRdb holds only the in-frame ones, with some missing. The sample lists about 200,000 clones, more than 75% occurring once. The sequencing sample was made of PBMCs or T cells enriched from blood (not recorded which). The V and J genes are TRBV3-1 (or the pseudogene TRBV3-2) and TRBJ1-3; tentatively, D is TRBD1 (5 bases). This clonotype originated in a woman aged 35 to 49 with acute COVID-19. CDR3 loop: CASSQATVGNTIYF. Here the CDR3 DNA reads TGTGCCAGCAGCCAAGCGACAGTTGGAAACACCATATATTTT.